These T cell receptor beta chains were read from a single sample in a study of shared clonotypes between healthy human individuals. The protocol was immunoSEQ multiplex PCR, while the TCRdb copy is restricted to in-frame clones and leaves out a portion. The sample holds some 2,500,000 clones, approximately 93% seen once. Sequencing was performed on naive CD4+ T cells from PBMCs. Every receptor here comes from a man aged 18 to 30 in good health. Some clones in this sample may be carry-over from other donors' samples. CDR3s leave out the opening cysteine and the closing phenylalanine or tryptophan.

j_call: TRBJ2-1; v_call: TRBV11-3; cdr3_aa: ASSLGSAIYNEQF
j_call: TRBJ2-7; v_call: TRBV7-8; cdr3_aa: ASSLSGIFYEQY
j_call: TRBJ1-3; v_call: TRBV28; cdr3_aa: ASSGDGGNTIY
j_call: TRBJ2-5; v_call: TRBV18; cdr3_aa: ASSLKTSGSPQETQY
j_call: TRBJ1-4; v_call: TRBV19; cdr3_aa: ASSIRSGGSATNEKLF
j_call: TRBJ2-7; v_call: TRBV23-1; cdr3_aa: ASSQGTSGYEQY
j_call: TRBJ1-1; v_call: TRBV5-4; cdr3_aa: ASSAATTGNTEAF
j_call: TRBJ2-5; v_call: TRBV28; cdr3_aa: ASNRLAGGSETQY
j_call: TRBJ2-7; v_call: TRBV5-1; cdr3_aa: ASSLGQGSYEQY
j_call: TRBJ2-7; v_call: TRBV15; cdr3_aa: ATSRDSGVETYEQY
j_call: TRBJ2-1; v_call: TRBV7-3; cdr3_aa: ASSLTGIPYNEQF
j_call: TRBJ1-1; v_call: TRBV9; cdr3_aa: ASSVVGVTTEAF
j_call: TRBJ2-6; v_call: TRBV9; cdr3_aa: ASGRARSSGANVLT
j_call: TRBJ2-7; v_call: TRBV6-4; cdr3_aa: ASSGAGVHEQY
j_call: TRBJ2-2; v_call: TRBV5-1; cdr3_aa: ASSLDGQPNTGELF
j_call: TRBJ1-1; v_call: TRBV27; cdr3_aa: ASSLSVGVNTEAF
j_call: TRBJ1-4; v_call: TRBV5-1; cdr3_aa: ASSLGFGGDEKLF
j_call: TRBJ2-3; v_call: TRBV10-1; cdr3_aa: ASSEIAGFTDTQY
j_call: TRBJ2-1; v_call: TRBV2; cdr3_aa: ASSYGTLSSYNEQF
j_call: TRBJ2-7; v_call: TRBV25-1; cdr3_aa: ASSEWGYEQY
j_call: TRBJ2-7; v_call: TRBV6-5; cdr3_aa: ASSFRDTTYEQY
j_call: TRBJ2-6; v_call: TRBV5-1; cdr3_aa: ASSLAPGRGSGANVLT
j_call: TRBJ2-7; v_call: TRBV7-6; cdr3_aa: ASSFAGTDYEQY
j_call: TRBJ2-7; v_call: TRBV5-1; cdr3_aa: ASSRGEAYEQY
j_call: TRBJ1-5; v_call: TRBV30; cdr3_aa: AWSVGQSNQPQH
j_call: TRBJ1-2; v_call: TRBV28; cdr3_aa: ASSWGGVYGYT
j_call: TRBJ1-2; v_call: TRBV28; cdr3_aa: ASSPGSRHYT
j_call: TRBJ2-2; v_call: TRBV9; cdr3_aa: ASSVATAAGELF
j_call: TRBJ2-7; v_call: TRBV7-3; cdr3_aa: ASSPGLATEQY
j_call: TRBJ1-4; v_call: TRBV7-9; cdr3_aa: ASGGPGFGLLF
j_call: TRBJ2-7; v_call: TRBV13; cdr3_aa: ASSLVYGTGDHEQY
j_call: TRBJ1-4; v_call: TRBV25-1; cdr3_aa: ASSALQGANEKLF
j_call: TRBJ2-1; v_call: TRBV5-6; cdr3_aa: ASSLEVAASSYNEQF
j_call: TRBJ2-3; v_call: TRBV5-1; cdr3_aa: ASSSSPHSGALTDTQY
j_call: TRBJ2-7; v_call: TRBV6-5; cdr3_aa: ASSYGWGSAYEQY
j_call: TRBJ1-2; v_call: TRBV6-1; cdr3_aa: ASRTAAHHYGYT
j_call: TRBJ2-5; v_call: TRBV11-2; cdr3_aa: ASSLRSGQGIQY
j_call: TRBJ1-2; v_call: TRBV7-2; cdr3_aa: ASSFSPRTGSNYGYT
j_call: TRBJ1-2; v_call: TRBV19; cdr3_aa: ASRGQGAYGYT
j_call: TRBJ2-7; v_call: TRBV19; cdr3_aa: ASSVPGQTYEQY
j_call: TRBJ2-1; v_call: TRBV7-2; cdr3_aa: ASSLVTDSGEQF
j_call: TRBJ1-4; v_call: TRBV7-2; cdr3_aa: ASSLTGTVGEKLF
j_call: TRBJ2-3; v_call: TRBV7-3; cdr3_aa: ASSLTSGEGNTQY
j_call: TRBJ2-3; v_call: TRBV4-1; cdr3_aa: ASSQREYTDTQY
j_call: TRBJ1-1; v_call: TRBV29-1; cdr3_aa: SVLGQGDTEAF
j_call: TRBJ2-2; v_call: TRBV5-1; cdr3_aa: ASSLPGDTGELF
j_call: TRBJ2-3; v_call: TRBV9; cdr3_aa: ASSSRTDTQY
j_call: TRBJ2-5; v_call: TRBV30; cdr3_aa: AWSSSGAETQY
j_call: TRBJ1-1; v_call: TRBV2; cdr3_aa: ASSRAKNTEAF
j_call: TRBJ2-7; v_call: TRBV19; cdr3_aa: ASSIGAVQY
j_call: TRBJ1-2; v_call: TRBV9; cdr3_aa: ASSVAGQGSVGYT
j_call: TRBJ2-2; v_call: TRBV7-2; cdr3_aa: ASSSLGGVRELF
j_call: TRBJ2-1; v_call: TRBV6-6; cdr3_aa: ASSQTSGKGNEQF